The 13 T cell receptor beta chains below come from one sample, sequenced in a study of cytotoxic CD8 clonotypes in ibrutinib-treated CLL. This table comes from immunoSEQ multiplex PCR, and its TCRdb copy is limited to in-frame clones, with some not included. This table holds 150,000 or so clones, over 75% found once. The source material was PBMCs, sampled after 36 months of ibrutinib treatment. These receptors all stem from a human donor with chronic lymphocytic leukemia.

This clone was counted a single time. The chain couples TRBV7-9 to TRBJ2-5; D might be TRBD2 (6 bases). Germline lookup yields CDR1 SEHNR and CDR2 FQNEAQ (reference sequence). The CDR3 is 15 amino acids. Deletions cut 4 bases from V and 3 bases from J, with 15 bases between. CDR3 in amino acids: CASSWTRDSEETQYF. As DNA, the CDR3 is TGTGCCAGCAGCTGGACCCGGGACTCGGAAGAGACCCAGTACTTC.

This chain links TRBV10-3 with TRBJ1-4, with a weak D call TRBD1 (5 bases). CDR3 length equals 14 residues. V lost 2 bases to trimming and J lost 10 bases, with 14 bases between them. Germline V gene data show CDR1 as ENHRY and CDR2 as SYGVKD. CDR3: CAISERWGSRKLFF. CDR3 DNA: TGTGCCATCAGTGAGAGGTGGGGGTCCAGAAAACTGTTTTTT.

This chain links TRBV21-1 with TRBJ2-7. TRBV21-1 is described as a pseudogene. The CDR3 contains 14 residues. The CDR3 nucleotides read TGTGCCAGCAGCGGGCGGACGGACCTCTACGAGCAGTACTTC. Translation: CASSGRTDLYEQYF.

This sequence joins TRBV7-6 and TRBJ1-1; D remains ambiguous. Germline CDR1 SGHVS, CDR2 FNYEAQ. Trimming removed 0 bases from V and 7 bases from J, with 9 bases in between. The CDR3 runs 13 residues. The CDR3 coding sequence is TGTGCCAGCAGCTTAGCGGCCAGCCTTGAAGCTTTCTTT. It codes for CASSLAASLEAFF.

The chain uses TRBV7-9 and TRBJ1-3; D unresolved. Germline-derived CDR1 and CDR2 are SEHNR and FQNEAQ (reference sequence). CDR3 size: 17 residues. Trimming stripped 7 bases from V and 0 bases from J, with 19 bases between. The CDR3 loop is CASISLSWDYSGNTIYF. CDR3 nucleotide sequence: TGTGCCAGCATCAGCTTATCCTGGGATTACTCTGGAAACACCATATATTTT.

This clone counts as large. The genes are TRBV2 and TRBJ2-7, with TRBD2 as a possible D gene (6 bases). CDR1 SNHLY and CDR2 FYNNEI come from the germline V gene. The CDR3 extends over 14 amino acids. V was trimmed by 2 bases and J by 3 bases, leaving 11 bases between them. The chain's CDR3 is CASSEYGGVYEQYF. CDR3 in DNA: TGTGCCAGCAGTGAATATGGCGGGGTCTACGAGCAGTACTTC.

V gene TRBV10-3 combines with J gene TRBJ2-7; 10 nucleotides agree with TRBD1. CDR3 size: 15 residues. J lost 4 bases, V lost 7 bases, and 10 bases had no gene match. Per germline, CDR1 ENHRY and CDR2 SYGVKD. The CDR3 sequence: CAITASRTGGYEQYF. CDR3 bases: TGTGCCATCACCGCAAGTCGGACAGGGGGGTACGAGCAGTACTTC.

The gene calls are TRBV5-6 and TRBJ2-1; TRBD2 agrees at 12 bases. In germline, CDR1 is SGHDT, CDR2 YYEEEE. J lost 7 bases, V lost 2 bases, and 10 bases had no gene match. The CDR3 is 17 amino acids. The CDR3 DNA reads as TGTGCCAGCAGCTTCCTAGCGGGAGGGCCAGCGGGGAATGAGCAGTTCTTC. It is translated as CASSFLAGGPAGNEQFF. The full variable domain, in which reference TRBV5-6 and TRBJ2-1 provide the parts outside the CDR3, is DAGVTQSPTHLIKTRGQQVTLRCSPKSGHDTVSWYQQALGQGPQFIFQYYEEEERQRGNFPDRFSGHQFPNYSSELNVNALLLGDSALYLCASSFLAGGPAGNEQFFGPGTRLTVL.

V usage is TRBV18 and J usage is TRBJ1-5; possible D gene TRBD1, 6 bases. CDR1 is KGHSH, CDR2 LQKENI, per germline. The CDR3 consists of 15 residues. The germline V and J ends were trimmed by 6 bases and 0 bases, with 12 bases remaining between them. As DNA, the CDR3 is TGTGCCAGCTCCCCGGACAGTTATAGCAATCAGCCCCAGCATTTT. This encodes CASSPDSYSNQPQHF.

The chain joins TRBV13 to TRBJ2-1; D possibly corresponds to TRBD2 (5 bases). Trimming took 2 bases from V and 10 from J, leaving 24 bases between them. CDR3 size: 17 residues. The germline CDR1 and CDR2 sequences are PRHDT and FYEKMQ (reference sequence). The CDR3 DNA follows: TGTGCCAGCAGCTTAAACGCAGGCAGTCTTCGCCGAGGGGAGCAGTTCTTC. Amino acids: CASSLNAGSLRRGEQFF. Complete variable domain (other parts from reference TRBV13 and TRBJ2-1): AAGVIQSPRHLIKEKRETATLKCYPIPRHDTVYWYQQGPGQDPQFLISFYEKMQSDKGSIPDRFSAQQFSDYHSELNMSSLELGDSALYFCASSLNAGSLRRGEQFFGPGTRLTVL.

The chain combines TRBV2 with TRBJ1-1; D is perhaps TRBD1 (5 bases). Trimming stripped 5 bases from V and 1 base from J, with 11 bases between. This CDR3 comprises 14 residues. Germline V lookup: CDR1 SNHLY, CDR2 FYNNEI. The CDR3 DNA reads TGTGCCAGCAGTCTTCAGGGTAGGAACACTGAAGCTTTCTTT. It specifies CASSLQGRNTEAFF.

V gene TRBV7-2 combines with J gene TRBJ1-4; D is ambiguous. The CDR3 length is 11 residues. With 7 bases removed from V and 3 bases from J, the gap between germline ends came to 3 bases. Per the germline V gene, CDR1 is SGHTA and CDR2 is FQGNSA. CDR3 protein: CASTSNEKLFF. CDR3 DNA sequence: TGTGCCAGCACCTCTAATGAAAAACTGTTTTTT.

The chain combines TRBV4-1 with TRBJ1-2; D is ambiguous. The ends were cut back, 0 bases at V and 4 bases at J, with 15 bases in the middle. The CDR3 is made up of 16 amino acids. CDR1 and CDR2 from the germline V gene are MGHRA and YSYEKL. The CDR3 DNA reads TGCGCCAGCAGCCAAGACCAACCGGCGGGGATCTATGGCTACACCTTC. Protein product: CASSQDQPAGIYGYTF.